This T cell receptor (beta chain) is drawn from a study of PD-1 blockade in classical Hodgkin lymphoma. Libraries were prepared by immunoSEQ multiplex PCR; TCRdb keeps only in-frame clonotypes and omits some of them. The table has tens of thousands of clones, roughly 93% seen once. Time point given: newly diagnosed, previously untreated cHL patient sample. Acting as the comparison were PBMCs from newly diagnosed, untreated classical Hodgkin lymphoma. CDR1 and CDR2 (germline): SGHTA, FQGTGA. The CDR3 is made up of 15 amino acids. Germline trimming cut 5 bases from V and 4 bases from J; bases unmatched to any gene: 6. The study's findings and limits: Causes of the repertoire differences remain undefined, possibly disease activity or prior therapy. Compared with healthy donors, newly diagnosed patients reportedly showed lower baseline TCR diversity.

A remark on this clone: The antigen remains unidentified.

The TCR comes from a human donor with classical Hodgkin lymphoma. The chain has TRBV7-3 and TRBJ2-1, with TRBD2 matching over 9 bases. The sample consisted of peripheral blood mononuclear cells (PBMCs). CDR3 region: CASSVGTSQYNEQFF. For the CDR3, the DNA is TGTGCCAGCAGCGTCGGGACTAGCCAGTACAATGAGCAGTTCTTC.